The T cell receptor beta chain described here comes from a study of blood T cell repertoires in COVID-19. On the study more broadly: Acute-phase and convalescent COVID-19 samples originated in the United States, Italy and Spain. Nucleic acid was either cDNA or gDNA, and it came from T cells, B-cell-depleted T cells, or PBMCs.

Between the trimmed V and J ends, which lost 3 bases and 0 bases, there was a span of 13 bases. The CDR3 contains 16 residues. Germline loops: CDR1 SGDLS, CDR2 YYNGEE. Authors' processing steps: Reference gene primer amplification gave nucleated cell count estimates. This table comes from immunoSEQ multiplex PCR, and its TCRdb copy is limited to in-frame clones, with some not included. V, J and clone size are taken as reported in that table, and D and trimming were inferred from the DNA itself. The profile covers around 200,000 clones, with over 75% appearing a single time and just under 2.5% taken by the ten largest.

The clonotype was recovered from a middle-aged man with active or convalescent COVID-19. Input material: peripheral blood. The gene calls are TRBV9 and TRBJ1-3; D may be TRBD1 (6 bases). CDR3 loop: CASSDDRLSSGNTIYF. The CDR3 DNA sequence: TGTGCCAGCAGCGACGACAGGTTGAGCTCTGGAAACACCATATATTTT.